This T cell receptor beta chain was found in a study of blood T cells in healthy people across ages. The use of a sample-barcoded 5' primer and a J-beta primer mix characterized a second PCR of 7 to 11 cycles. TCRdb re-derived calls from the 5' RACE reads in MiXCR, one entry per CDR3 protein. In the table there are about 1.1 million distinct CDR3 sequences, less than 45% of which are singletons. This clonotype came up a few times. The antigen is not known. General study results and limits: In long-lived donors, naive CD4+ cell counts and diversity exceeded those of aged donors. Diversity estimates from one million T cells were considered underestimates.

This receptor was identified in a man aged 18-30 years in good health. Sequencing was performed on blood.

The CDR3 spells CASRTDTGSYEQYF. The CDR3, as DNA: TGTGCCAGCAGGACCGACACCGGATCCTACGAGCAGTACTTC. This sequence joins TRBV2 and TRBJ2-7; D uncertain. CDR1 SNHLY and CDR2 FYNNEI come from the germline V gene. V lost 6 bases to trimming and J lost 1 base, with 13 bases between them. This CDR3 is 14 amino acids long.